This T cell receptor beta chain originates from a study of blood T cells in healthy people across ages. The table lists this clonotype with a count of one. Primers used in a second PCR of about 7 to 12 cycles were a sample-barcoded 5' primer and a J-beta primer mix. TCRdb used MiXCR to reprocess the 5' RACE reads, holding one entry per CDR3 protein. The sample lists fewer than 650,000 distinct CDR3 sequences; about 27% were seen once. V gave up 3 bases and J gave up 8 bases, with 13 bases separating them. From germline, CDR1 is MNHNY and CDR2 SVGAGI (reference sequence). The CDR3 is made up of 13 amino acids. Isolated PBMCs totaled at least 6.5 million in each sample. These data also featured in a second study, about T cells of mothers and their children.

The sequence was collected from a boy aged 2 to 10 in good health. The gene calls are TRBV6-6 and TRBJ1-2; the D is unclear. The sample consisted of blood. CDR3: CASSYGPGPGYTF. The CDR3 DNA is TGTGCCAGCAGTTATGGACCCGGGCCAGGCTACACCTTC.